A single sample gave rise to the 12 T cell receptor beta chains below, sequenced in a study of cytomegalovirus exposure and HLA in healthy donors. The PCR was carried out with 60 Vbeta primers and 13 Jbeta primers. Produced via immunoSEQ multiplex PCR; TCRdb's table is partial and in-frame only. The sample holds approximately 82,000 clones, 10% seen once. The sequenced material came from PBMCs. All receptors come from a man aged 60 to 69 in good health and CMV-seropositive.

This clone showed up just a few times. The chain combines TRBV27 with TRBJ2-5, with 9 positions matching TRBD1. Trimming cost V 2 bases and J 5 bases; bases outside gene matches: 6. Germline V lookup: CDR1 MNHEY, CDR2 SMNVEV (reference sequence). The CDR3 contains 15 residues. CDR3 sequence (DNA): TGTGCCAGCAGTTTAGGGACAGGGCCTCAGGAGACCCAGTACTTC. This codes for CASSLGTGPQETQYF.

This clone was observed a handful of times. The rearrangement joins TRBV7-9 to TRBJ1-2; 8 bases are shared with TRBD1. There are 13 residues in the CDR3. CDR1 is SEHNR and CDR2 is FQNEAQ in the germline V gene (reference sequence). The V and J ends lost 6 bases and 4 bases, in that order; junction bases with no gene match: 4. Here the CDR3 reads CASSHGQGYGYTF. The CDR3 region has the DNA TGTGCCAGCAGTCACGGACAGGGCTATGGCTACACCTTC. Combining the CDR3 with reference TRBV7-9 and TRBJ1-2 gives the whole variable domain DTGVSQNPRHKITKRGQNVTFRCDPISEHNRLYWYRQTLGQGPEFLTYFQNEAQLEKSRLLSDRFSAERPKGSFSTLEIQRTEQGDSAMYLCASSHGQGYGYTFGSGTRLTVV.

This chain joins TRBV19 and TRBJ2-3; 10 nucleotides agree with TRBD2. The CDR3 extends over 15 amino acids. Looked up from germline, CDR1 is LNHDA and CDR2 is SQIVND (reference sequence). Trimming at V came to 6 bases and at J to 4 bases, leaving 7 bases not matched to a gene. This chain's CDR3 is CASRSSGSRADTQYF. CDR3 bases: TGTGCCAGTAGGTCTAGCGGGAGTCGGGCAGATACGCAGTATTTT.

This clone was found a few times. V and J are TRBV25-1 and TRBJ2-5; D gene unclear. Germline CDR1 reads MGHDK; CDR2 reads SYGVNS. Trimming took 3 bases from V and 7 from J, leaving 9 bases between them. The CDR3 extends over 12 amino acids. The CDR3 loop is CASSDPRGTQYF. CDR3 nucleotide sequence: TGTGCCAGCAGTGACCCAAGAGGGACCCAGTACTTC. Based on the CDR3 plus reference TRBV25-1 and TRBJ2-5, the full variable domain is EADIYQTPRYLVIGTGKKITLECSQTMGHDKMYWYQQDPGMELHLIHYSYGVNSTEKGDLSSESTVSRIRTEHFPLTLESARPSHTSQYLCASSDPRGTQYFGPGTRLLVL.

This clone has just a few counts. V usage is TRBV7-8 and J usage is TRBJ2-1; D unresolved. With 7 bases removed from V and 8 bases from J, the gap between germline ends came to 12 bases. CDR1 is SGHVS, CDR2 FQNEAQ, per germline. This CDR3 region has 12 residues. CDR3 sequence (DNA): TGTGCCAGCACCCCCGTAGCCGATGAGCAGTTCTTC. Residues: CASTPVADEQFF. The full variable domain, in which reference TRBV7-8 and TRBJ2-1 provide the parts outside the CDR3, is GAGVSQSPRYKVAKRGQDVALRCDPISGHVSLFWYQQALGQGPEFLTYFQNEAQLDKSGLPSDRFFAERPEGSVSTLKIQRTQQEDSAVYLCASTPVADEQFFGPGTRLTVL.

This clone was seen more than once but under ten times. The V call is TRBV6-1, the J call TRBJ2-7, with unresolved D. Looked up from germline, CDR1 is MNHNS and CDR2 is SASEGT. This CDR3 is 15 amino acids long. Trimming left V 3 bases short and J 3 bases short, with 15 bases between. CDR3 sequence (DNA): TGTGCCAGCAGTGATAGGGCCCTGGCGGACTACGAGCAGTACGTC. Amino acids: CASSDRALADYEQYV.

This clone was picked up a small number of times. The J gene is TRBJ2-7, the V gene TRBV7-3, with D perhaps matching TRBD1 (6 bases). Germline CDR1 SGHTA, CDR2 FQGTGA. This CDR3 comprises 15 residues. V was trimmed by 5 bases and J by 2 bases, leaving 16 bases between them. The chain's CDR3 is CASSLGAGYTYEQYF. The CDR3, as DNA: TGTGCCAGCAGCCTGGGGGCAGGGTACACCTACGAGCAGTACTTC.

In its sample, this clone was seen a few times. The gene calls are TRBV28 and TRBJ1-3, with D unclear. The V end was cut by 6 bases, the J end by 0 bases, with 9 bases between. This CDR3 is 14 amino acids long. Germline CDR1 and CDR2: MDHEN and SYDVKM. CDR3: CASSPGSSGNTIYF. CDR3 coding DNA: TGTGCCAGCAGCCCCGGGAGCTCTGGAAACACCATATATTTT.

The CDR3 DNA reads as TGTGCCAGCAGCTTATCCACAGGGGTGAACACTGAAGCTTTCTTT. This translates into CASSLSTGVNTEAFF. The chain carries TRBV7-8 and TRBJ1-1; 7 nucleotides agree with TRBD1. Germline CDR1 is SGHVS and CDR2 is FQNEAQ. The V and J ends lost 2 bases and 0 bases, in that order; junction bases with no gene match: 3. This CDR3 has 15 residues.

The chain links TRBV6-5 to TRBJ2-7; 7 positions match TRBD1. The V and J ends lost 5 bases and 9 bases, in that order; junction bases with no gene match: 7. CDR1 MNHEY and CDR2 SVGAGI come from the germline V gene. The CDR3 is 12 amino acids. As DNA, the CDR3 is TGTGCCAGCAGTGAAAACAGGGGCGGGCAGTACGTC. Translation gives CASSENRGGQYV.

This clone has more than one count but fewer than ten. The CDR3 region is CASSLRSRGGYEQYF. CDR3 DNA: TGCGCCAGCAGCTTGCGAAGCAGGGGAGGGTACGAGCAGTACTTC. The V gene is TRBV5-1, the J gene TRBJ2-7; D is possibly TRBD2 (7 bases). CDR3 length equals 15 residues. V lost 1 base and J lost 4, with 15 bases in between. Germline V CDR1 and CDR2: SGHRS, YFSETQ. The full variable domain, completed using reference TRBV5-1 and TRBJ2-7, is KAGVTQTPRYLIKTRGQQVTLSCSPISGHRSVSWYQQTPGQGLQFLFEYFSETQRNKGNFPGRFSGRQFSNSRSEMNVSTLELGDSALYLCASSLRSRGGYEQYFGPGTRLTVT.

The gene calls are TRBV27 and TRBJ2-3, with 9 bases aligning to TRBD2. The CDR3 has 17 residues. Trimming removed 3 bases from V and 2 bases from J; junction bases left unmatched: 9. Germline values: CDR1 MNHEY, CDR2 SMNVEV (reference sequence). This chain's CDR3 is CASSFSPGGGVTDTQYF. DNA for the CDR3: TGTGCCAGCAGTTTTTCCCCTGGCGGGGGGGTCACAGATACGCAGTATTTT.